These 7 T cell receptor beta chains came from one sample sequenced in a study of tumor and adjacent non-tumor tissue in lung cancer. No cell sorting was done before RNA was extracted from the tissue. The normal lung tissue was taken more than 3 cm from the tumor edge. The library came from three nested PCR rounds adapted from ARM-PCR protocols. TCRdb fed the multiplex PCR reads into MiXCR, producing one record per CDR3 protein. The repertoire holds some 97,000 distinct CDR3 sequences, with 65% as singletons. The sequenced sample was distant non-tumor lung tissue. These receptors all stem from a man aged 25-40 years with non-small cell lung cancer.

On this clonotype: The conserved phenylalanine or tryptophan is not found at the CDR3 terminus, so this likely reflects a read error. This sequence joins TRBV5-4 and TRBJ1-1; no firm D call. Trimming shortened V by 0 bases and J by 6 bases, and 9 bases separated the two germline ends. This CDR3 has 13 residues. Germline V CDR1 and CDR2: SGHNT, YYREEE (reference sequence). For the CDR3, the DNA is TGTGCCAGCAGCTTGGATTCATGGGCTGAAGCTTTCTCT. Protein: CASSLDSWAEAFS.

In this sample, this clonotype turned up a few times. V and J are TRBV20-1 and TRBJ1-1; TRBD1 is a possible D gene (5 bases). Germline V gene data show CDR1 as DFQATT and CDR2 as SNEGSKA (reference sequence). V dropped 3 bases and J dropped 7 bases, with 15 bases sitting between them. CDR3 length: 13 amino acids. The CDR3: CSASPSAGGEAFF. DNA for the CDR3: TGCAGTGCTAGTCCATCGGCGGGGGGTGAAGCTTTCTTT.

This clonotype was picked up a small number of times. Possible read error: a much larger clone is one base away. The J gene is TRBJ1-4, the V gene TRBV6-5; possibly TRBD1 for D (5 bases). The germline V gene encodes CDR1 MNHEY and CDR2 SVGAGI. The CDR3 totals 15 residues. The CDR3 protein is CVSSQGSLSEEKLFF. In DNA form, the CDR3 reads TGTGTCAGCAGTCAGGGCTCCCTTTCTGAAGAAAAACTGTTTTTT.

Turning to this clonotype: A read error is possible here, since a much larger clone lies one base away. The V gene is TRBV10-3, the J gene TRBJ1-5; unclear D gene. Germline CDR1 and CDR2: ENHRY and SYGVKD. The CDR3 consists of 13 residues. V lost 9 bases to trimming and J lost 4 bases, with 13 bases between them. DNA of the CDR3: TGTGCCATGAATGCGGCAGAAAATCAGCCCCAGCATTTT. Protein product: CAMNAAENQPQHF.

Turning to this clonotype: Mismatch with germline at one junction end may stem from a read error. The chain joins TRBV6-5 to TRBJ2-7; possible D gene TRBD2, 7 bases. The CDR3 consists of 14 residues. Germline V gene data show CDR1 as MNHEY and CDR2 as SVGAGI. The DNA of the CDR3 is TGTGCCAGCAGTTACTCGTTCCCGAGGGGGGGGCAGAACTTC. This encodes CASSYSFPRGGQNF.

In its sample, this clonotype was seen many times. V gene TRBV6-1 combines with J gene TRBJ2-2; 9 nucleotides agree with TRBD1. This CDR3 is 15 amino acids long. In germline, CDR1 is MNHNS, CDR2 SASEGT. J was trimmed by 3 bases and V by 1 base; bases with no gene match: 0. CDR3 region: CASSEGTGDTGELFF. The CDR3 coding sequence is TGTGCCAGCAGTGAAGGGACAGGGGACACCGGGGAGCTGTTTTTT.

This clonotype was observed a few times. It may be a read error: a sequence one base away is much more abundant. Here the CDR3 DNA reads TGTGCCAGCAGGACTTTGGTGCAAAGCGGGGAGCTGTTTTTT. Its protein is CASRTLVQSGELFF. The chain links TRBV6-5 to TRBJ2-2; D is uncertain. The CDR3 length is 14 residues. The V end lost 6 bases, the J end lost 7 bases, and 15 bases lay between the germline ends. Per germline, CDR1 MNHEY and CDR2 SVGAGI.